What follows are 27 T cell receptor beta chains derived from one specimen sequenced in a study of cytomegalovirus exposure and HLA in healthy donors. In the PCR, 60 Vbeta and 13 Jbeta primers were used. Libraries were prepared by immunoSEQ multiplex PCR; TCRdb keeps only in-frame clonotypes and omits some of them. In the table there are 130,000 to 150,000 clones, roughly 80% of which are singletons. Sequenced material: PBMCs. The origin of the receptors is a woman aged 40 to 50 in good health and CMV-seropositive.

This chain joins TRBV12-5 and TRBJ1-6; D is perhaps TRBD1 (5 bases). With 1 base removed from V and 7 bases from J, the gap between germline ends came to 8 bases. Germline-derived CDR1 and CDR2 are LGHNT and FRNRAP. The CDR3 is made up of 14 amino acids. Here the CDR3 reads CASGLEGFNSPLHF. The CDR3, as DNA: TGTGCTAGTGGTTTGGAGGGGTTCAATTCACCCCTCCACTTT.

In its sample, this clone was seen once. The genes are TRBV19 and TRBJ1-2, with a tentative D call TRBD1 (5 bases). Germline loops: CDR1 LNHDA, CDR2 SQIVND (reference sequence). The length of the CDR3 is 14 residues. V gave up 6 bases and J gave up 1 base, with 12 bases separating them. CDR3 nucleotides: TGTGCCAGTAGACCTGCCGGGGGTAACTATGGCTACACCTTC. Its translation is CASRPAGGNYGYTF. Supplemented by reference TRBV19 and TRBJ1-2, the full variable domain reads DGGITQSPKYLFRKEGQNVTLSCEQNLNHDAMYWYRQDPGQGLRLIYYSQIVNDFQKGDIAEGYSVSREKKESFPLTVTSAQKNPTAFYLCASRPAGGNYGYTFGSGTRLTVV.

This chain connects TRBV27 to TRBJ1-1; D is uncertain. The CDR3 totals 14 residues. Germline V gene sequence: CDR1 MNHEY, CDR2 SMNVEV (reference sequence). V lost 6 bases to trimming and J lost 1 base, with 12 bases between them. The CDR3 bases are TGTGCCAGCAGACCCTCGCCGGGGAACACTGAAGCTTTCTTT. Translation gives CASRPSPGNTEAFF.

V usage is TRBV25-1 and J usage is TRBJ2-7; no reliable D call. The CDR3 totals 11 residues. The V and J ends lost 6 bases and 0 bases respectively, with 3 bases between them. Looked up from germline, CDR1 is MGHDK and CDR2 is SYGVNS. CDR3 DNA sequence: TGTGCCAGCAGCATCTCCTACGAGCAGTACTTC. Encoded protein: CASSISYEQYF.

The V gene is TRBV10-3, the J gene TRBJ1-1; TRBD1 matches 7 bases. The germline V gene has CDR1 ENHRY and CDR2 SYGVKD. This CDR3 contains 15 residues. J was trimmed by 1 base and V by 6 bases; bases with no gene match: 8. CDR3 nucleotide sequence: TGTGCCATCAGGACCCCACAGGGGAAGAACACTGAAGCTTTCTTT. This translates into CAIRTPQGKNTEAFF.

This clone was seen more than once but under ten times. The chain is built from TRBV19 and TRBJ1-1; D is undetermined. The V end was cut by 7 bases, the J end by 1 base, with 13 bases between. The CDR3 runs 14 residues. The germline V gene encodes CDR1 LNHDA and CDR2 SQIVND (reference sequence). In nucleotides, the CDR3 is TGTGCCAGTAATGAAGTTGGTAGGAACACTGAAGCTTTCTTT. As protein: CASNEVGRNTEAFF.

V and J are TRBV4-1 and TRBJ1-2; weak D call: TRBD1 (6 bases). Germline assignment: CDR1 MGHRA and CDR2 YSYEKL. Trimming pared 2 bases from V and 6 bases from J, leaving 10 bases between. The CDR3 has 13 amino acids. The CDR3 DNA sequence: TGCGCCAGCAGCCAACACACAGGGAATGGCTACACCTTC. Its protein product is CASSQHTGNGYTF.

The count of this clone is one. The rearrangement links TRBV7-6 to TRBJ1-3; D is ambiguous. The CDR3 is 13 residues long. V was cut by 2 bases and J by 2 bases, with 4 bases left in between. CDR1 is SGHVS, CDR2 FNYEAQ, per germline. CDR3 coding DNA: TGTGCCAGCAGCTTACAGGCTGGAAACACCATATATTTT. Translating gives CASSLQAGNTIYF.

The chain uses TRBV11-2 and TRBJ1-4; TRBD1 matches 10 bases. Germline-derived CDR1 and CDR2 are SGHAT and FQNNGV. Losses at the gene ends were 5 bases for V and 8 bases for J; bases not matched to a gene: 11. The CDR3 is 16 residues long. In DNA, the CDR3 is TGTGCCAGCAGCGCGTCGACAGGGGGCATGGGAGAAAAACTGTTTTTT. Translated: CASSASTGGMGEKLFF.

This chain uses TRBV6-4 with TRBJ1-4; D gene ambiguous. V was clipped by 8 bases and J by 8 bases, with 18 bases between them. The CDR3 is 14 residues long. The germline gives CDR1 MRHNA, CDR2 SNTAGT. DNA for the CDR3: TGTGCCAGCCGGAAAAGGGAGGATAGGGAAAAACTGTTTTTT. This sequence encodes CASRKREDREKLFF.

This clone was picked up a small number of times. The CDR3 loop is CASSNSAGGELFF. CDR3 nucleotides: TGTGCCAGCAGTAATTCGGCGGGCGGGGAGCTGTTTTTT. The rearrangement uses TRBV6-5 and TRBJ2-2; possibly TRBD2 for D (5 bases). The germline CDR1 and CDR2 sequences are MNHEY and SVGAGI. The CDR3 has 13 residues. The germline V and J ends were trimmed by 5 bases and 7 bases, with 11 bases remaining between them.

This rearrangement joins TRBV5-1 to TRBJ2-2, with 9 bases fitting TRBD2. The CDR3 is made up of 14 amino acids. The germline V gene has CDR1 SGHRS and CDR2 YFSETQ. V shed 3 bases and J 6 bases; nucleotides not matched to a gene: 3. The CDR3 sequence is CASSWGLASGELFF. The DNA of the CDR3 is TGCGCCAGCAGCTGGGGACTAGCATCCGGGGAGCTGTTTTTT.

As DNA, the CDR3 is TGTGCCAGCAGTTATACGAATCCGAGCTCTGGAAACACCATATATTTT. It is translated as CASSYTNPSSGNTIYF. This chain links TRBV6-5 with TRBJ1-3; D is unclear. V was trimmed by 3 bases and J by 0 bases, leaving 12 bases between them. Germline CDR1 is MNHEY and CDR2 is SVGAGI. The CDR3 contains 16 residues.

The chain's CDR3 is CASSLSLQIAGELFF. The CDR3 coding sequence is TGTGCCAGCAGTTTATCGCTGCAGATCGCCGGGGAGCTGTTTTTT. The rearrangement links TRBV27 to TRBJ2-2; D gene unclear. The germline CDR1 and CDR2 sequences are MNHEY and SMNVEV (reference sequence). Deletions cut 0 bases from V and 6 bases from J, with 11 bases between. The CDR3 is 15 amino acids.

The rearrangement uses TRBV5-4 and TRBJ1-1; possible D gene TRBD1, 5 bases. CDR1 is SGHNT and CDR2 is YYREEE in the germline V gene (reference sequence). Trimming removed 4 bases from V and 4 bases from J, with 17 bases in between. This CDR3 region has 15 residues. The CDR3: CASSPMGQVGTEAFF. In DNA, the CDR3 is TGTGCCAGCAGCCCGATGGGGCAGGTCGGCACTGAAGCTTTCTTT.

The V and J genes are TRBV4-2 and TRBJ1-2, with a tentative D call TRBD1 (5 bases). Per germline, CDR1 LGHNA and CDR2 YNFKEQ. V lost 1 base, J lost 2 bases, and 8 bases lay in between. This CDR3 comprises 14 residues. CDR3 region: CASSQGGRNYGYTF. The DNA of the CDR3 is TGTGCCAGCAGCCAAGGGGGCAGGAACTATGGCTACACCTTC.

This clone showed up just once. The chain joins TRBV7-4 to TRBJ2-3, with D unresolved. In germline, CDR1 is SGHVT, CDR2 SQSDAQ. V dropped 5 bases and J dropped 6 bases, with 15 bases sitting between them. This CDR3 is built from 14 residues. The CDR3 reads CASSLQTTVDTQYF. CDR3 bases: TGTGCCAGCAGCCTCCAAACAACAGTGGATACGCAGTATTTT.

The J gene is TRBJ2-7, the V gene TRBV5-6; 12 bases map to TRBD1. Germline V gene sequence: CDR1 SGHDT, CDR2 YYEEEE. The junction had 9 bases not matched to a gene; V was cut back by 4 bases and J by 4 bases. This CDR3 is 16 amino acids long. CDR3 nucleotides: TGTGCCAGCAGCCCGAGCCCGGGACAGGGGGCGTACGAGCAGTACTTC. As protein: CASSPSPGQGAYEQYF.

V usage is TRBV6-5 and J usage is TRBJ1-2; a weak D match, TRBD1 (6 bases). Trimming took 8 bases from V and 3 from J, leaving 13 bases between them. CDR3 length equals 13 residues. Germline V CDR1 and CDR2: MNHEY, SVGAGI. DNA of the CDR3: TGTGCCAGCTCTTACGCAGGGGACTATGGCTACACCTTC. Protein: CASSYAGDYGYTF.

The rearrangement uses TRBV11-2 and TRBJ2-7, with a weak D call TRBD2 (6 bases). The CDR3 spans 18 residues. V dropped 0 bases and J dropped 4 bases, with 22 bases sitting between them. Germline assignment: CDR1 SGHAT and CDR2 FQNNGV. CDR3 loop: CASSLDLVTTGLPYEQYF. CDR3 in DNA: TGTGCCAGCAGCTTAGATCTCGTAACGACGGGACTGCCTTACGAGCAGTACTTC.

The chain is built from TRBV18 and TRBJ2-3, with 7 bases aligning to TRBD2. Germline values: CDR1 KGHSH, CDR2 LQKENI. Trimming at V came to 3 bases and at J to 6 bases, leaving 15 bases not matched to a gene. There are 17 residues in the CDR3. The CDR3 DNA reads TGTGCCAGCTCACCTGTGGCGGGGGTGTCCTCTTTGGATACGCAGTATTTT. It encodes CASSPVAGVSSLDTQYF.

This clone was counted between two and nine times. The rearrangement joins TRBV19 to TRBJ2-4; D gene unclear. Germline-derived CDR1 and CDR2 are LNHDA and SQIVND (reference sequence). The CDR3 has 14 residues. Trimming removed 3 bases from V and 7 bases from J, with 13 bases in between. The DNA of the CDR3 is TGTGCCAGTAGTATGACGAAAATCAGGAACATTCAGTACTTC. It specifies CASSMTKIRNIQYF.

Only a few counts were recorded for this clone. The chain has TRBV6-5 and TRBJ1-2, with 7 bases lining up with TRBD1. The CDR3 length is 13 residues. Germline V lookup: CDR1 MNHEY, CDR2 SVGAGI. The V gene end was trimmed by 5 bases and the J gene end by 5 bases; junction bases not matched to a gene: 5. CDR3 amino acids: CASSEDREYGYTF. CDR3 coding DNA: TGTGCCAGCAGTGAAGACAGGGAATATGGCTACACCTTC.

The gene calls are TRBV28 and TRBJ2-3; D remains unclear. CDR3 length: 12 residues. Germline CDR1 reads MDHEN; CDR2 reads SYDVKM. Trimming removed 2 bases from V and 6 bases from J, with 6 bases in between. The CDR3 region is CASSLLPDTQYF. As DNA, the CDR3 is TGTGCCAGCAGTTTACTACCGGATACGCAGTATTTT.

The chain links TRBV28 to TRBJ2-1; weak D call: TRBD2 (6 bases). V gave up 5 bases and J gave up 5 bases, with 13 bases separating them. Germline-derived CDR1 and CDR2 are MDHEN and SYDVKM. This CDR3 region has 14 residues. The CDR3 reads CASSTTGGNNEQFF. As DNA, the CDR3 is TGTGCCAGCAGTACTACAGGCGGGAACAATGAGCAGTTCTTC. Full variable domain (outside the CDR3, taken from reference TRBV28 and TRBJ2-1): DVKVTQSSRYLVKRTGEKVFLECVQDMDHENMFWYRQDPGLGLRLIYFSYDVKMKEKGDIPEGYSVSREKKERFSLILESASTNQTSMYLCASSTTGGNNEQFFGPGTRLTVL.

V usage is TRBV7-9 and J usage is TRBJ1-1; tentatively, D is TRBD1 (5 bases). Germline CDR1 reads SEHNR; CDR2 reads FQNEAQ (reference sequence). The CDR3 spans 15 residues. Trimming cost V 5 bases and J 4 bases, with 17 bases left between them. The CDR3 loop reads CASSPWGGVFTEAFF. The CDR3 nucleotides are TGTGCCAGCAGCCCCTGGGGAGGGGTGTTCACTGAAGCTTTCTTT.

CDR3 coding DNA: TGCGCCAGCAGCCAAGATCTGTTGCGCATCGGCAATCAGCCCCAGCATTTT. Translating it yields CASSQDLLRIGNQPQHF. This chain connects TRBV4-1 to TRBJ1-5; the D is unclear. CDR1 and CDR2 (germline): MGHRA, YSYEKL. This CDR3 has 17 residues. Trimming took off 0 bases at V and 2 bases at J, with 14 bases between the two ends.